This T cell receptor (beta chain) is drawn from a study of blood T cell repertoires in COVID-19. Looking at the study overall: Both acute and convalescent COVID-19 samples were obtained from the United States, Italy and Spain.

How the authors handled the data: Reference gene primer amplification in the assay estimated nucleated cell counts. The data were produced by immunoSEQ multiplex PCR, yet TCRdb's version contains in-frame clones alone and is incomplete. Clonal size and the V and J genes are those of that table, whereas D and trimming came from the DNA. Of 310,000 or so clones detected, approximately 91% appear once; the ten largest clones hold about 9.5%. Recruits, aged roughly 18 to 95 years, lived in 25 or so US areas. Each recovered donor of Cohort 3 presented with two negative PCRs, clearance, or symptom resolution. V gave up 3 bases and J gave up 2 bases; unmatched junction bases: 6. The CDR3 totals 15 residues. Germline V CDR1 and CDR2: LNHDA, SQIVND (reference sequence).

Sequenced: PBMCs or T cells enriched from blood (not recorded which). V and J are TRBV19 and TRBJ2-7; 8 bases agree with TRBD2. This TCR derives from a woman between 40 and 55 years old who had recovered from COVID-19. This CDR3 is CASSIAGRVPYEQYF. CDR3 nucleotides: TGTGCCAGTAGTATCGCCGGGAGGGTCCCCTACGAGCAGTACTTC.